A selection of T cell receptor beta chains follows, all from one sample in a study of regulatory T cells in long-lasting Graves disease. Each CDR3 protein gets one entry after TCRdb re-called the multiplex PCR reads with MiXCR. The sample has about 530,000 distinct CDR3 sequences, 15% to 20% seen once; the top ten hold about 25%. A further study also used this sample, focusing on T cells in Graves' hyperthyroidism and ophthalmopathy.

The starting material was peripheral blood mononuclear cells (PBMCs), obtained at new diagnosis, from a patient treated with antithyroid drugs. These TCRs come from a woman aged 40-65 years with Graves disease. Both conserved end residues are part of each CDR3. D genes are given only for firm matches. A clone size is listed for some rows: how often the clone was seen (once, few, many), or a class if it is expanded.

clone_size j_call v_call d_call cdr3_nt cdr3_aa
many TRBJ2-1 TRBV5-1 . TGTGCCAGCAGTCCGGGCCCCTACAATGAGCAGTTCTTC CASSPGPYNEQFF
many TRBJ1-1 TRBV5-1 . TGCGCCAGCAGCTTGGGGCAGGGAAGCGCTGAAGCTTTCTTT CASSLGQGSAEAFF
few TRBJ2-5 TRBV20-1 . TGCAGTGCCATCTCTTGGGAGACCCAGTACTTC CSAISWETQYF
many TRBJ1-4 TRBV11-2 . TGTGCCAGCAGGGGATCCGCCGGTGAAAAACTGTTTTTT CASRGSAGEKLFF
. TRBJ2-7 TRBV15 . TGTGCCACCTCATCTGCTGCGAGTCCGCAGTACTTC CATSSAASPQYF
many TRBJ2-7 TRBV2 . TGTGCCAGCAGCGAAGGTGACCAGCATCCTTCCTACGAGCAGTACTTC CASSEGDQHPSYEQYF
many TRBJ1-1 TRBV7-2 . TGTGCCAGCAGCTTCGGTCTCACTGAAGCTTTCTTT CASSFGLTEAFF
few TRBJ2-1 TRBV6-1 TRBD1 TGTGCCAGCAGGGGGGACAGGGGGCTATTGGAGGGCAATGAGCAGTTCTTC CASRGDRGLLEGNEQFF
few TRBJ2-2 TRBV7-9 TRBD1 TGTGCCAGCAGCGCCGGGACAGGGCCGAACACCGGGGAGCTGTTTTTT CASSAGTGPNTGELFF
many TRBJ1-5 TRBV19 . TGTGCCAGTAGCCCCCCCGGGACCCGAAATCAGCCCCAGCATTTT CASSPPGTRNQPQHF
. TRBJ2-1 TRBV10-3 TRBD2 TGTGCCATCAGGGGGACTAGCGGGGGCCCGAAGTTCTTC CAIRGTSGGPKFF
many TRBJ1-1 TRBV29-1 . TGCAGCGTTATGCCGGCGGACACTGAAGCTTTCTTT CSVMPADTEAFF
many TRBJ2-7 TRBV3-1 . TGTGCCAGCAGCCAGACGGGTGAGCAGTACTTC CASSQTGEQYF
few TRBJ2-6 TRBV24-1 TRBD1 TGTGCCACCAGTGACGTAAAACAGGGGGCTGGGGCCAACGTCCTGACTTTC CATSDVKQGAGANVLTF
few TRBJ1-1 TRBV5-4 . TGTGCCAGCAGCCCCTACAGGGAGACTGAAGCTTTCTTT CASSPYRETEAFF
. TRBJ1-1 TRBV20-1 . TGCAGCCCTAGGCAGGAGATGAACACTGAAGCTTTCTTT CSPRQEMNTEAFF
. TRBJ2-3 TRBV12-3/TRBV12-4 . TGTGCCATCCGGACCGCTATGACAGATACGCAGTATTTT CAIRTAMTDTQYF
. TRBJ1-3 TRBV19 TRBD1 TGTGCCAGCCGAGGGGACAGCTACTCTGGAAACACCATATATTTT CASRGDSYSGNTIYF
. TRBJ2-7 TRBV18 . TGTGCCAGCCCCCCGGAGTCCTACGAGCAGTACTTC CASPPESYEQYF
. TRBJ2-2 TRBV5-1 . TGCGCCAGCAGCTTGGCCAAGTCCACCGGGGAGCTGTTTTTT CASSLAKSTGELFF
many TRBJ2-3 TRBV20-1 TRBD2 TGCAGTGCGTCGATAACTAGCGGGGGCCGCACAGATACGCAGTATTTT CSASITSGGRTDTQYF
many TRBJ1-2 TRBV27 . TGTGCCAGCAGTTTTAAGGGGGATTTGAACTATGGCTACACCTTC CASSFKGDLNYGYTF
many TRBJ1-6 TRBV30 . TGTGCCTGGAGTGGGACAGAGCTTTGGGCCCTCCACTTT CAWSGTELWALHF
. TRBJ2-6 TRBV12-3/TRBV12-4 TRBD2 TGTGCCAGCAGTAAAGCGGGAGGGACCGGGGCCAACGTCCTGACTTTC CASSKAGGTGANVLTF
many TRBJ2-7 TRBV6-1 . TGTGCCAGCAGAGTGGGGACCATCTCCTACGAGCAGTACTTC CASRVGTISYEQYF
few TRBJ1-6 TRBV25-1 . TGTGCCAGCAGTGAAGGAGACCGATATAATTCACCCCTCCACTTT CASSEGDRYNSPLHF
. TRBJ2-5 TRBV5-1 TRBD2 TGCGCCAGCAGCTTGGGACTAGCGGGGAACCAAGAGACCCAGTACTTC CASSLGLAGNQETQYF
. TRBJ1-1 TRBV24-1 . TGTGCCACCAGTGATTCTGGAGGAGGGGTCACTGAAGCTTTCTTT CATSDSGGGVTEAFF
few TRBJ2-2 TRBV28 . TGTGCCAGCAGTTTGGGGGGCATGGTAACCGGGGAGCTGTTTTTT CASSLGGMVTGELFF
few TRBJ2-5 TRBV10-3 TRBD2 TGTGCCATCAGTGGCCACGGGGGGCAAGAGACCCAGTACTTC CAISGHGGQETQYF
few TRBJ1-6 TRBV7-8 . TGTGCCAGCAGCTTGGGATTGGAACCCCTCCACTTT CASSLGLEPLHF
many TRBJ1-2 TRBV3-1 . TGTGCCAGCAGCCACACTGCAGGTATCACTGGCTACACCTTC CASSHTAGITGYTF
many TRBJ1-2 TRBV5-1 . TGCGCCAGCAGCTCCATGAGCGCCTATGGCTACACCTTC CASSSMSAYGYTF
. TRBJ1-1 TRBV9 . TGTGCCAGCAGCGTCGGAGCAGAGGAAGCTTTCTTT CASSVGAEEAFF
many TRBJ1-2 TRBV7-2 . TGTGCCAGCAGCTTAGAACCCCCCTTGGCCTATGGCTACACCTTC CASSLEPPLAYGYTF
once TRBJ1-1 TRBV10-3 TRBD1 TGTGCCATCAGTGGGACAGGACCGTTT CAISGTGPF
many TRBJ2-3 TRBV7-2 . TGTGCCAGCAGCTTTGGAACAGGTCGTTCAGATACGCAGTATTTT CASSFGTGRSDTQYF
many TRBJ2-1 TRBV5-1 . TGCGCCAGCAGCGTGGGGGGAGCCGACAATGAGCAGTTCTTC CASSVGGADNEQFF
many TRBJ2-1 TRBV6-2/TRBV6-3 . TGTGCCAGCCAAGGGCCCACAGGGCAGTTCTTC CASQGPTGQFF
many TRBJ1-1 TRBV7-2 TRBD1 TGTGCCAGCAGCCCGATGACCGGGACAGCGAACACTGAAGCTTTCTTT CASSPMTGTANTEAFF
few TRBJ2-5 TRBV6-5 . TGTGCCAGCAGTTCCCGGGAAGAGACCCAGTACTTC CASSSREETQYF
many TRBJ1-5 TRBV2 . TGTGCCAGCAGTACTGGACAGAGCAATCAGCCCCAGCATTTT CASSTGQSNQPQHF
many TRBJ1-1 TRBV18 . TGTGCCAGCTCACCTAATCACGGGGGACTCACTGAAGCTTTCTTT CASSPNHGGLTEAFF
. TRBJ1-5 TRBV12-3/TRBV12-4 . TGTGCCAGCAGTTTAGCGCGGGTGAATCAGCCCCAGCATTTT CASSLARVNQPQHF
few TRBJ2-7 TRBV5-1 . TGCGCCAGCAGCTTGGGCGGACCCATGCTCTACGAGCAGTACTTC CASSLGGPMLYEQYF
many TRBJ2-1 TRBV20-1 TRBD2 TGCAGTGCTAGAGATTTCCAGCGGGGTACCAATGAGCAGTTCTTC CSARDFQRGTNEQFF
few TRBJ1-2 TRBV3-1 . TGTGCCAGCAGCCAAGTTGGGCCCTCGGTTTCCCGACAATTTCCTTTTTTTTCTGGCTACACCTTC CASSQVGPSVSRQFPFFSGYTF
many TRBJ1-1 TRBV28 TRBD1 TGTGCCAGCAGTCGGGACAGGGGGCGGGAAGCTGAAGCTTTCTTT CASSRDRGREAEAFF
once TRBJ1-1 TRBV6-4 . TGTGCCAGCACCCCCATAGCCGGGGGTGAAGCTTTCTTT CASTPIAGGEAFF
many TRBJ2-3 TRBV3-1 TRBD2 TGTGCCAGCAGCCAGAGAACGGGGGGGCGGCCAGATACGCAGTATTTT CASSQRTGGRPDTQYF
. TRBJ2-1 TRBV18 . TGTGCCAGCTCACCACCAAACTACAATGAGCAGTTCTTC CASSPPNYNEQFF
. TRBJ2-7 TRBV29-1 TRBD1 TGCAGCGTTGATGCGGGACAGGGGTCCGCCCCTCCCTACGAGCAGTACTTC CSVDAGQGSAPPYEQYF
many TRBJ2-7 TRBV12-3/TRBV12-4 . TGTGCCAGCAGTGCCTACTACGAGCAGTACTTC CASSAYYEQYF
few TRBJ2-3 TRBV28 . TGTGCCAGCAGTTTCGGGTCCGATACGCAGTATTTT CASSFGSDTQYF